This T cell receptor (beta chain) was profiled in a study of T cell repertoires in cytomegalovirus infection. Findings and limits, study-wide: HLA-C-restricted CMV clonotypes gave the most frequent clonotype in two of eight donors.

This clonotype has a count of ten or more. Its antigen is as yet unknown. TCRdb independently ran MiXCR on the reads; one entry per CDR3 protein. The data contain hundreds of thousands of distinct CDR3 sequences, roughly a third of them singletons. CDR3 size: 12 residues. Trimming took off 10 bases at V and 0 bases at J, with 10 bases between the two ends. Germline assignment: CDR1 MNHNS and CDR2 SASEGT. The chain has TRBV6-1 and TRBJ2-7, with D possibly being TRBD1 (6 bases). This receptor was taken from a human donor in good health (CMV status not recorded). Some clones in this sample may be carry-over from other donors' samples. Sequencing input: PBMCs. As DNA, the CDR3 is TGTGCCACGCGGACAGCCTCCTACGAGCAGTACTTC. It encodes CATRTASYEQYF.